These 2 T cell receptor beta chains were all obtained from the same sample, sequenced in a study of blood T cells in healthy people across ages (dated by TCRdb to the mid-2010s). The library came from 5' RACE. The sequencer listed for this sample is Illumina HiSeq 2500. The second PCR ran for roughly 7 to 12 cycles and used a J-beta primer mix along with a sample-barcoded 5' primer. TCRdb reanalyzed the raw reads on its own, using fastp at Q25 for trimming and MiXCR for clone calling, and kept in-frame beta chains. When rows share a CDR3 protein, they turn into one entry using the most common DNA and genes. This sample is represented by 850,000 to 1,300,000 distinct CDR3 sequences; 40% to 55% of them were singletons. The top ten clonotypes cover approximately 20% of the sample. Sequences were obtained from blood. These receptors were obtained from a woman in her sixties or seventies in good health.

The genes are TRBV24-1 and TRBJ2-2; TRBD1 might be the D (5 bases). Germline values: CDR1 KGHDR, CDR2 SFDVKD. Trimming took 3 bases from V and 5 from J, leaving 18 bases between them. This CDR3 is 17 amino acids long. Written as DNA, the CDR3 is TGTGCCACCAGTGATGCCTCGACAGAGAAGTGGACCGGGGAGCTGTTTTTT. It translates to CATSDASTEKWTGELFF.

The chain is built from TRBV15 and TRBJ2-4; 8 bases agree with TRBD1. Looked up from germline, CDR1 is LNHNV and CDR2 is YYDKDF (reference sequence). The CDR3 has 16 amino acids. V lost 5 bases and J lost 3; bases outside the gene matches: 9. The CDR3 DNA reads TGTGCCACCAGCGCCGGACAGGGATGGGACAAAAACATTCAGTACTTC. This codes for CATSAGQGWDKNIQYF.